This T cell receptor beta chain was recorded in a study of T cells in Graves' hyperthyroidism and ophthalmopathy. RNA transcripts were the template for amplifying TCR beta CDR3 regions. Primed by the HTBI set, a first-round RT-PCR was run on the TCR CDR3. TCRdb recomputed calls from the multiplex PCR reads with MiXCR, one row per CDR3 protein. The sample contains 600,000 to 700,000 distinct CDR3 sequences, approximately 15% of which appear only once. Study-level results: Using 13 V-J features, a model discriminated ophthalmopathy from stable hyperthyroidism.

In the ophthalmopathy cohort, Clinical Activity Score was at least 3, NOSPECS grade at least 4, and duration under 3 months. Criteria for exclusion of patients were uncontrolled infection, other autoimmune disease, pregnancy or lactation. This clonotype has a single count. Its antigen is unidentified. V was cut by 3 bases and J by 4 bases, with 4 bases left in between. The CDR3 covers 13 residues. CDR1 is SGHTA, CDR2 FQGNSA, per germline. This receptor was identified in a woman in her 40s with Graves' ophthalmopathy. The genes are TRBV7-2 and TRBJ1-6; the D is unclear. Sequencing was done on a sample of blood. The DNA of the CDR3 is TGTGCCAGCAGCTTTGAATATAATTCACCCCTCCACTTT. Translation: CASSFEYNSPLHF.